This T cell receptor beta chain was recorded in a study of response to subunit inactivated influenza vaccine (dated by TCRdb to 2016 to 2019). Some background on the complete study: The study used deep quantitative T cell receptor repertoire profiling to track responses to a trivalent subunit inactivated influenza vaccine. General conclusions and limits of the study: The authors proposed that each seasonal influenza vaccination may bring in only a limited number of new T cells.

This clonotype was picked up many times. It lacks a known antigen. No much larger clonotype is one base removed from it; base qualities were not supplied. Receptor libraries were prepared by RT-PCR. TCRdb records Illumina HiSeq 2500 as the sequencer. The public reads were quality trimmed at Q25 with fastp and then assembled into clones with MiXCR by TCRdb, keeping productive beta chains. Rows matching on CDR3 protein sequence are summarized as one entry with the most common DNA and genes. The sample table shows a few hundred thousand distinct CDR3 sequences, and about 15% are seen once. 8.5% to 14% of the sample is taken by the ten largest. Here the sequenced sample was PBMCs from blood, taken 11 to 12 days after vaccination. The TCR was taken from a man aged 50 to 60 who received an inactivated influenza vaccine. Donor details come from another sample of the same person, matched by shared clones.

The sequenced DNA is TGTGCCAGCAGTGGGGGCCACAGGCTCTCGGGCTACACCTTC. This sequence encodes CASSGGHRLSGYTF. This sequence uses TRBV12-3 or TRBV12-4 and TRBJ1-2, and TRBD1 may be the D gene, going by 6 matching bases. The CDR3 holds 14 amino acids from the cysteine to the phenylalanine. The DNA shown is the 42-base CDR3, in frame from base 1. V sheds 5 bases and J sheds 8 bases, leaving 18 bases between their ends.